What follows is one T cell receptor beta chain and its context. The sort gate was single viable CD3+CD4+CD8-CD45RO+ cells for memory CD4+ T cells. V shed 3 bases and J 4 bases; nucleotides not matched to a gene: 4. This CDR3 is built from 15 residues. Per the germline V gene, CDR1 is SGHVS and CDR2 is FQNEAQ. TCRdb's copy holds only in-frame clones and misses some; the assay was immunoSEQ multiplex PCR. The profile shows tens of thousands of clones, 75% to 85% of them singletons. This sample is part of a study of memory CD4+ T cells and cytomegalovirus serostatus. Turning to the study itself: Healthy Belgian adult donors included 9 or 10 CMV-positive and some 24 CMV-negative people.

The sequence was collected from an adult in good health and CMV-seronegative. Sequenced input: memory CD4+ T cells from blood. The chain uses TRBV7-8 and TRBJ2-5, with 11 positions matching TRBD2. CDR3 nucleotides: TGTGCCAGCAGCTTGCCTAGCGGGGGGCGAGAGACCCAGTACTTC. Translated: CASSLPSGGRETQYF.